This TCR beta chain was found in a study of blood T cell repertoires in COVID-19. About the study: Sources were T cells, B-cell-depleted T cells, or PBMCs; the material itself was cDNA or gDNA.

Clones were read by immunoSEQ multiplex PCR, and TCRdb kept only the in-frame ones, dropping some. The top ten hold 1.5% to 2% of the sample, which has under 250,000 clones, 85% to 90% seen once. Individuals drawn from 20 to 30 US areas were about 18 to 100 years old. Participants had their cohort set by participant-reported clinical history. Recovered Cohort 3 donors showed two negative PCRs, clearance, or symptom resolution. CDR1 and CDR2 from the germline V gene are SQVTM and ANQGSEA. This CDR3 contains 15 residues. V gave up 6 bases and J gave up 5 bases; unmatched junction bases: 15. The chain couples TRBV29-1 to TRBJ1-1; 7 bases map to TRBD1. The clonotype was recovered from a man in his forties who had recovered from COVID-19. The specimen sequenced was PBMCs or T cells enriched from blood (not recorded which). The CDR3 reads CSVNDDAGGKTEAFF. DNA for the CDR3: TGCAGCGTAAACGACGACGCAGGGGGAAAGACTGAAGCTTTCTTT.